This T cell receptor beta chain appears in the sequencing data of a study of blood T cell repertoires in COVID-19. Clones were sequenced by immunoSEQ multiplex PCR, and TCRdb holds only the in-frame ones, with some missing. Of about 180,000 clones detected, about 86% appear once; the ten largest clones hold 20%. This clone was seen once. This CDR3 is 14 amino acids long. The germline V gene has CDR1 LGHDT and CDR2 YNNKEL (reference sequence). The germline V and J ends were trimmed by 4 bases and 2 bases, with 12 bases remaining between them. The clonotype comes from a man in his sixties or seventies with active or convalescent COVID-19. J is TRBJ2-7 and V is TRBV3-1 (or the pseudogene TRBV3-2), with a weak D call TRBD1 (6 bases). The sample taken for sequencing was peripheral blood. This CDR3 is CASSPTWDTYEQYF. CDR3 nucleotides: TGTGCCAGCAGCCCAACGTGGGACACCTACGAGCAGTACTTC.